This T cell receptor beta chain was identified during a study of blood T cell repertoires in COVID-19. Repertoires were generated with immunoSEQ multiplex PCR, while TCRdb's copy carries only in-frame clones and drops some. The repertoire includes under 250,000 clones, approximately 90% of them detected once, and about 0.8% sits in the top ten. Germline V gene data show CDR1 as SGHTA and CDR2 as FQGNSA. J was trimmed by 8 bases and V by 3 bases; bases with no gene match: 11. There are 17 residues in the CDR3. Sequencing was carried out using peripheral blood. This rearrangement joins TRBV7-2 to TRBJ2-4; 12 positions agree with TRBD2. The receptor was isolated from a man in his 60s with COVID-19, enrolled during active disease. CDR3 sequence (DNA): TGTGCCAGCAGCTTCCTAGCGGGGGGGCTCGGGGCGGACATTCAGTACTTC. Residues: CASSFLAGGLGADIQYF.